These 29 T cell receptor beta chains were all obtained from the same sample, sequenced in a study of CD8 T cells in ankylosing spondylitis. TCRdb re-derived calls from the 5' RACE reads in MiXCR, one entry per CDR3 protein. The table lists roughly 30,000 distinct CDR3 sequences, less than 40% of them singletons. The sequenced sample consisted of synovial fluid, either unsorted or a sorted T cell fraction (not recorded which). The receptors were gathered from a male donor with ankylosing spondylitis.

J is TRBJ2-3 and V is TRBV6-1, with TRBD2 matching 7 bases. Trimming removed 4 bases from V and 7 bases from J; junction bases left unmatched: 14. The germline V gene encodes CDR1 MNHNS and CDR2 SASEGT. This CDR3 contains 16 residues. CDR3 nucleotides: TGTGCCAGCAGTGCGCGGGACTACCCTACGAGGCATACGCAGTATTTT. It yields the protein CASSARDYPTRHTQYF.

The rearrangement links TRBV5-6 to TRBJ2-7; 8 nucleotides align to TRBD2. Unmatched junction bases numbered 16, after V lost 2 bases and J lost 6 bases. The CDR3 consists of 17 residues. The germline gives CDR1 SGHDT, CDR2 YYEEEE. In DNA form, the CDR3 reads TGTGCCAGCAGCTTATTTTGGGGGCGGGAGGACGCTTTCGAGCAGTACGTC. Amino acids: CASSLFWGREDAFEQYV.

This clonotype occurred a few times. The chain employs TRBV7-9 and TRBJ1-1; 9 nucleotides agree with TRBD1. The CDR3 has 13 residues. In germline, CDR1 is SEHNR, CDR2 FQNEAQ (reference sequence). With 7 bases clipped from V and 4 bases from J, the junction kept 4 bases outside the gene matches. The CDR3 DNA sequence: TGTGCCAGCACGGGACAGGGAAGCACTGAAGCTTTCTTT. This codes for CASTGQGSTEAFF.

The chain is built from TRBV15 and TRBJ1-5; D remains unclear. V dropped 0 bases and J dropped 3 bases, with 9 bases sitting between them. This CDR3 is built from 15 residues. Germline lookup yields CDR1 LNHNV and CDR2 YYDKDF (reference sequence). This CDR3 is CATSRDEWDNQPQHF. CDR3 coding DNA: TGTGCCACCAGCAGAGATGAGTGGGACAATCAGCCCCAGCATTTT. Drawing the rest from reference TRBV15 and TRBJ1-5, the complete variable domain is DAMVIQNPRYQVTQFGKPVTLSCSQTLNHNVMYWYQQKSSQAPKLLFHYYDKDFNNEADTPDNFQSRRPNTSFCFLDIRSPGLGDTAMYLCATSRDEWDNQPQHFGDGTRLSIL.

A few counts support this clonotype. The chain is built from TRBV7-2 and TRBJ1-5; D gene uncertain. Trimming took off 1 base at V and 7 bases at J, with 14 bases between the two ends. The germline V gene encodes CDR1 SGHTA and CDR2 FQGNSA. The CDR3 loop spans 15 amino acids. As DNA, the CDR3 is TGTGCCAGCAGCTTAGGTGGTAATTTAGGGCAGCCCCAGCATTTT. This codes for CASSLGGNLGQPQHF.

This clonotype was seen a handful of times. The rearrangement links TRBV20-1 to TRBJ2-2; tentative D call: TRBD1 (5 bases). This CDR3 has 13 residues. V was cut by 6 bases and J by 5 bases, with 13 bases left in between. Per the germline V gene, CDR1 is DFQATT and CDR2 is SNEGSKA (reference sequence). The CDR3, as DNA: TGCAGTGCCTTGGACATCTATACCGGGGAGCTGTTTTTT. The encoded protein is CSALDIYTGELFF.

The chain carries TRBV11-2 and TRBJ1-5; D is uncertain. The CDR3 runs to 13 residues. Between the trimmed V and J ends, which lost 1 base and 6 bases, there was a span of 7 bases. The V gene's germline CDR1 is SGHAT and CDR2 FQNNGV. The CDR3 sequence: CASSLVDGQPQHF. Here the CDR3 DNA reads TGTGCCAGCAGCTTAGTAGACGGTCAGCCCCAGCATTTT.

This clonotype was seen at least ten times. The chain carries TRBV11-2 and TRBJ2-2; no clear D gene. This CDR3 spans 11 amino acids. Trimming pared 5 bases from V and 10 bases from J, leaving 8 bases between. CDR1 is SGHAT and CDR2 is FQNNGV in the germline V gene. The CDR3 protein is CASSPLLELFF. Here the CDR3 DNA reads TGTGCCAGCAGCCCGCTTCTGGAGCTGTTTTTT.

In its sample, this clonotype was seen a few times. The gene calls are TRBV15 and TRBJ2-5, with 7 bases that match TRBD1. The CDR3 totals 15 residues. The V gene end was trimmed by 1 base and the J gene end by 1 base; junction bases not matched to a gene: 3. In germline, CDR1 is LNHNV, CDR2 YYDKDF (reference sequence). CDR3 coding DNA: TGTGCCACCAGCAGAGGAGCAGGGGGCCAAGAGACCCAGTACTTC. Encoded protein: CATSRGAGGQETQYF.

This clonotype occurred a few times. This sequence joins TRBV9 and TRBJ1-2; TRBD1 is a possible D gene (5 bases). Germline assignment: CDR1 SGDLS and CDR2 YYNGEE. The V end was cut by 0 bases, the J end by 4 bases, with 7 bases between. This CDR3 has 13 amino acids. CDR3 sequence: CASSVGGLYGYTF. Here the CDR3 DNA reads TGTGCCAGCAGCGTAGGGGGACTCTATGGCTACACCTTC.

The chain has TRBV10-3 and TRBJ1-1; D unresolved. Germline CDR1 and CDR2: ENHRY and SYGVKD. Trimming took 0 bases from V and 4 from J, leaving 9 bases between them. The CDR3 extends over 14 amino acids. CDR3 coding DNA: TGTGCCATCAGTGAGTCGAGTTGGGTCACTGAAGCTTTCTTT. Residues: CAISESSWVTEAFF.

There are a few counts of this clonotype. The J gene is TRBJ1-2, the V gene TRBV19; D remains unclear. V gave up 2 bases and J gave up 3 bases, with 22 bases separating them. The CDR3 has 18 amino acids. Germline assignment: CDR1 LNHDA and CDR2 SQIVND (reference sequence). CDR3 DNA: TGTGCCAGTAGTATAACGGCGGACCGACTTTTATTTGACTATGGCTACACCTTC. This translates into CASSITADRLLFDYGYTF.

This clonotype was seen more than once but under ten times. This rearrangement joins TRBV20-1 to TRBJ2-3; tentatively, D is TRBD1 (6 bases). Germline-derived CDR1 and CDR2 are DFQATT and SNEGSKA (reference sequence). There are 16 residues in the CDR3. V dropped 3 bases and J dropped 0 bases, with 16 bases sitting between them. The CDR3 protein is CSASSSPGASTDTQYF. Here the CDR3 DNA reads TGCAGTGCTAGTTCTAGCCCAGGGGCTAGCACAGATACGCAGTATTTT.

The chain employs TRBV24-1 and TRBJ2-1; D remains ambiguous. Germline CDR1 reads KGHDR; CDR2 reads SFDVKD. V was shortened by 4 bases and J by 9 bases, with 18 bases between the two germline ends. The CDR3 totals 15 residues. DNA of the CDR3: TGTGCCACCAGTGACAACTACATGGGTCCAGTTGAGCAGTTCTTC. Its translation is CATSDNYMGPVEQFF.

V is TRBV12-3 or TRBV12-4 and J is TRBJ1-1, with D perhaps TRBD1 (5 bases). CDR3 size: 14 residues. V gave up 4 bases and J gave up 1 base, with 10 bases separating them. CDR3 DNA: TGTGCCAGCAGTTCGACAGCTAAGAACACTGAAGCTTTCTTT. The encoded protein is CASSSTAKNTEAFF.

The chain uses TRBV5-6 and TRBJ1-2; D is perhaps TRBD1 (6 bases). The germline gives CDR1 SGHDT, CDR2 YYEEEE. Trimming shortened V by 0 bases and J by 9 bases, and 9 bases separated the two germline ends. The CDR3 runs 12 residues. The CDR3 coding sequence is TGTGCCAGCAGCTTGGCCGGGGGGCGCTACACCTTC. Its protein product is CASSLAGGRYTF.

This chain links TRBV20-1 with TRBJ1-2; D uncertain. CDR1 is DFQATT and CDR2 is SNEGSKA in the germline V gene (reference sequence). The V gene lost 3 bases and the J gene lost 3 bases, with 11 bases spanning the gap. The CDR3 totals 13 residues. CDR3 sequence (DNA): TGCAGTGCTAGCGCGCAGGATCACTATGGCTACACCTTC. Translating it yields CSASAQDHYGYTF.

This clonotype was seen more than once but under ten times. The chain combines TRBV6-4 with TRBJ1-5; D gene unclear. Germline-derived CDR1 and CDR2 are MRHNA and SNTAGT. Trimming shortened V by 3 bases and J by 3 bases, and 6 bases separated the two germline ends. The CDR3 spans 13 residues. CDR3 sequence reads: CASSEDPNQPQHF. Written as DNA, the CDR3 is TGTGCCAGCAGTGAAGATCCCAATCAGCCCCAGCATTTT.

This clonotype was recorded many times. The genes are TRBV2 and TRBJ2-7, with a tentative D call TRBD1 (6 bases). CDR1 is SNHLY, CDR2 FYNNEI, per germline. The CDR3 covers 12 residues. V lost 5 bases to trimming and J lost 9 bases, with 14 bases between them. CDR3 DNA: TGTGCCAGCAGTATCGACAGGTCGGGGCAGTACGTC. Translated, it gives CASSIDRSGQYV.

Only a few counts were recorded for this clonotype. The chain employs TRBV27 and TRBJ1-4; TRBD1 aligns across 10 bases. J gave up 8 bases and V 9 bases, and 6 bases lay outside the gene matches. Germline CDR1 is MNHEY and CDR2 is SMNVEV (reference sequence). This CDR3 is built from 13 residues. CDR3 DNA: TGTGCCAGGAGGACAGGGGGAGGCGAAAAACTGTTTTTT. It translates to CARRTGGGEKLFF.

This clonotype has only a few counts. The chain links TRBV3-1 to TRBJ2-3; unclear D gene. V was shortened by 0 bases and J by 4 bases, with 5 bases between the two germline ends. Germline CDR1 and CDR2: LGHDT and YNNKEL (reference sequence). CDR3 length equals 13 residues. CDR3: CASSQDGADTQYF. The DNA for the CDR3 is TGTGCCAGCAGCCAAGATGGGGCAGATACGCAGTATTTT.

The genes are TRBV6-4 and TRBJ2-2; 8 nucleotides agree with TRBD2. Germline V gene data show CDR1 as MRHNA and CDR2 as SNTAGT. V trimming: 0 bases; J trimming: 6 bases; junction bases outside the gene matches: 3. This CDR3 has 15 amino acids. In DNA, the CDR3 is TGTGCCAGCAGTGACTCAGCGGGAGAGGCCGGGGAGCTGTTTTTT. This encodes CASSDSAGEAGELFF.

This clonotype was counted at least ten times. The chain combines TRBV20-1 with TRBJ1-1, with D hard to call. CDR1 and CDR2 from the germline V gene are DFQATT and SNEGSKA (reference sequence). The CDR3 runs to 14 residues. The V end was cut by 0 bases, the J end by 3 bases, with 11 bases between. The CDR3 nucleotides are TGCAGTGCTAGAGATGGGCGGTTGGACACTGAAGCTTTCTTT. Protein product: CSARDGRLDTEAFF.

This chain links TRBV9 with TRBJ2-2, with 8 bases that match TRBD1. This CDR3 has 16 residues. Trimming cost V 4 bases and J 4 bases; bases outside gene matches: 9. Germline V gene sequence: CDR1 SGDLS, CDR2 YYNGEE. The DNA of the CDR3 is TGTGCCAGCAGCCAGAAGGACAGGGACACCACCGGGGAGCTGTTTTTT. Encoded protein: CASSQKDRDTTGELFF. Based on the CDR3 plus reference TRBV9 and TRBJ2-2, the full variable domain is DSGVTQTPKHLITATGQRVTLRCSPRSGDLSVYWYQQSLDQGLQFLIQYYNGEERAKGNILERFSAQQFPDLHSELNLSSLELGDSALYFCASSQKDRDTTGELFFGEGSRLTVL.

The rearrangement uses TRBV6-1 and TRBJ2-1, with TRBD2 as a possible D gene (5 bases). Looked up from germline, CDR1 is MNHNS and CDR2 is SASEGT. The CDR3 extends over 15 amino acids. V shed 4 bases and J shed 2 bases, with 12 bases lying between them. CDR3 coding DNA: TGTGCCAGCAGTGCAGGCGAGGAGGCCTACAATGAGCAGTTCTTC. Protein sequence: CASSAGEEAYNEQFF.

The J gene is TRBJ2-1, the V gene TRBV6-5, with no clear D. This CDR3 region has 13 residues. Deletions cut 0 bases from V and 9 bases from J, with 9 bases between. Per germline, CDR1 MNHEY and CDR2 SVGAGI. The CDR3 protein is CASSYSKVGEQFF. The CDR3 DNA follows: TGTGCCAGCAGTTACTCGAAAGTTGGTGAGCAGTTCTTC.

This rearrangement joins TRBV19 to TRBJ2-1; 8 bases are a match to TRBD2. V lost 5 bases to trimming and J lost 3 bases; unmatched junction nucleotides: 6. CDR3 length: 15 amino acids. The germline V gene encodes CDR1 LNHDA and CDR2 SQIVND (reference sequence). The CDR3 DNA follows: TGTGCCAGTAGTGCGGAGGGACTAGACTACAATGAGCAGTTCTTC. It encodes CASSAEGLDYNEQFF.

CDR3 region: CATSAENQPQHF. The CDR3 bases are TGTGCCACCAGTGCCGAAAATCAGCCCCAGCATTTT. This chain links TRBV24-1 with TRBJ1-5; D gene unclear. CDR1 is KGHDR and CDR2 is SFDVKD in the germline V gene. The CDR3 has 12 amino acids. Trimming removed 5 bases at V and 4 bases at J, with 5 bases between.

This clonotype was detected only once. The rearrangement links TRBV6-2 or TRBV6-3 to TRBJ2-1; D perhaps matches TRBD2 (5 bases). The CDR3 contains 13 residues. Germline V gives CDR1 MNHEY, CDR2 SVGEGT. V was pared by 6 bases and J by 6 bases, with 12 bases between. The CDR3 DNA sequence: TGTGCCAGCAGAACTGGGGAGTCCAATGAGCAGTTCTTC. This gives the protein CASRTGESNEQFF.